This T cell receptor beta chain derives from a study of early T cells in non-severe SARS-CoV-2 infection. In the study overall: Sequencing used unsorted whole-blood bulk RNA, so chains lack pairing.

This clonotype came up many times. Each single cDNA molecule received a unique molecular identifier. TCRdb independently ran MiXCR on the 5' RACE reads; one entry per CDR3 protein. The sample carries fewer than 35,000 distinct CDR3 sequences, about 5% recorded once. The CDR3 totals 14 residues. V was pared by 5 bases and J by 5 bases, with 12 bases between. The rearrangement links TRBV12-3 or TRBV12-4 to TRBJ1-4; TRBD1 might be the D (6 bases). Sequencing was carried out using whole blood. This receptor was identified in an adult who was a healthcare worker with PCR-confirmed SARS-CoV-2 infection or an uninfected control (not recorded which). The CDR3: CASSPPGQNEKLFF. CDR3 bases: TGTGCCAGCAGTCCTCCGGGACAAAATGAAAAACTGTTTTTT.